The 10 T cell receptor beta chains listed next were all sequenced from one sample in a study of technical replicates of blood from a few donors. Sequencing used immunoSEQ multiplex PCR; TCRdb keeps in-frame clones, though not all of them. The profile shows tens of thousands of clones, around 87% of them singletons. Sequenced material: PBMCs. The origin of the receptors is a human donor in good health. Some clones in this sample may be carry-over from other donors' samples.

The sample holds one count of this clone. V and J are TRBV18 and TRBJ1-2, with a tentative D call TRBD1 (5 bases). Germline-derived CDR1 and CDR2 are KGHSH and LQKENI. The length of the CDR3 is 12 residues. Between the trimmed V and J ends, which lost 4 bases and 4 bases, there was a span of 7 bases. CDR3 DNA sequence: TGTGCCAGCTCACTAGACAGCTATGGCTACACCTTC. It is translated as CASSLDSYGYTF.

V is TRBV11-3 and J is TRBJ2-1; TRBD2 agrees at 9 bases. V shed 1 base and J 7 bases; nucleotides not matched to a gene: 8. The CDR3 is 16 residues long. From germline, CDR1 is SGHNT and CDR2 YENEEA. This CDR3 is CASSLAPAGGLNEQFF. The CDR3 DNA is TGTGCCAGCAGCTTAGCCCCAGCGGGAGGCTTAAATGAGCAGTTCTTC.

This clone was seen only a few times. V usage is TRBV9 and J usage is TRBJ2-1; TRBD2 might be the D (5 bases). Per the germline V gene, CDR1 is SGDLS and CDR2 is YYNGEE. V was trimmed by 0 bases and J by 7 bases, leaving 20 bases between them. The CDR3 contains 17 residues. For the CDR3, the DNA is TGTGCCAGCAGCGTAGGTTCACGAGGGCCCTCTTTGAATGAGCAGTTCTTC. This encodes CASSVGSRGPSLNEQFF.

The chain couples TRBV5-4 to TRBJ2-3; D gene ambiguous. Germline V gene sequence: CDR1 SGHNT, CDR2 YYREEE (reference sequence). The V end was cut by 0 bases, the J end by 6 bases, with 11 bases between. This CDR3 is 14 amino acids long. In DNA form, the CDR3 reads TGTGCCAGCAGCTTGGCACTACCGGTGGATACGCAGTATTTT. It translates to CASSLALPVDTQYF.

V and J are TRBV10-3 and TRBJ2-7, with 12 bases lining up with TRBD2. V shed 9 bases, J shed 7 bases, and the junction held 7 bases outside the gene matches. This CDR3 has 13 amino acids. Germline loops: CDR1 ENHRY, CDR2 SYGVKD. CDR3 DNA sequence: TGTGCCATTCGACTAGCGGGGGCAGGGGAGCAGTACTTC. Protein product: CAIRLAGAGEQYF.

The V call is TRBV5-4, the J call TRBJ1-1; maybe TRBD1 (6 bases). Germline CDR1 SGHNT, CDR2 YYREEE (reference sequence). This CDR3 spans 15 amino acids. The germline V and J ends were trimmed by 0 bases and 2 bases, with 11 bases remaining between them. This CDR3 reads CASSLGGPGNTEAFF. CDR3 bases: TGTGCCAGCAGCTTGGGGGGGCCCGGTAACACTGAAGCTTTCTTT. The full variable domain, with the rest looked up from reference TRBV5-4 and TRBJ1-1, is ETGVTQSPTHLIKTRGQQVTLRCSSQSGHNTVSWYQQALGQGPQFIFQYYREEENGRGNFPPRFSGLQFPNYSSELNVNALELDDSALYLCASSLGGPGNTEAFFGQGTRLTVV.

This chain uses TRBV6-5 with TRBJ2-7; D may be TRBD2 (5 bases). Per germline, CDR1 MNHEY and CDR2 SVGAGI. This CDR3 has 13 amino acids. V dropped 6 bases and J dropped 2 bases, with 11 bases sitting between them. CDR3 sequence reads: CASSLDGTYEQYF. Written as DNA, the CDR3 is TGTGCCAGCAGCCTGGACGGGACCTACGAGCAGTACTTC.

V is TRBV5-1 and J is TRBJ2-7; TRBD1 agrees at 9 bases. With V trimmed by 4 bases and J by 7 bases, 9 bases remained unmatched. Germline lookup yields CDR1 SGHRS and CDR2 YFSETQ. This CDR3 spans 14 amino acids. Written as DNA, the CDR3 is TGCGCCAGCAGCCCGGGACAGGGAGTTAGGGAGCAGTACTTC. This sequence encodes CASSPGQGVREQYF.

The chain couples TRBV7-2 to TRBJ1-1; D is undetermined. The V end lost 7 bases, the J end lost 1 base, and 13 bases lay between the germline ends. CDR1 SGHTA and CDR2 FQGNSA come from the germline V gene. This CDR3 has 14 residues. In nucleotides, the CDR3 is TGTGCCAGCAACCCTCGACTGGGGAACACTGAAGCTTTCTTT. This translates into CASNPRLGNTEAFF.

This sequence joins TRBV6-5 and TRBJ2-1, with 7 bases aligning to TRBD1. J gave up 5 bases and V 1 base, and 5 bases lay outside the gene matches. The CDR3 loop spans 15 amino acids. Germline V gene data show CDR1 as MNHEY and CDR2 as SVGAGI. CDR3 in amino acids: CASSYLTGPDNEQFF. In DNA, the CDR3 is TGTGCCAGCAGTTACTTGACAGGGCCCGACAATGAGCAGTTCTTC.